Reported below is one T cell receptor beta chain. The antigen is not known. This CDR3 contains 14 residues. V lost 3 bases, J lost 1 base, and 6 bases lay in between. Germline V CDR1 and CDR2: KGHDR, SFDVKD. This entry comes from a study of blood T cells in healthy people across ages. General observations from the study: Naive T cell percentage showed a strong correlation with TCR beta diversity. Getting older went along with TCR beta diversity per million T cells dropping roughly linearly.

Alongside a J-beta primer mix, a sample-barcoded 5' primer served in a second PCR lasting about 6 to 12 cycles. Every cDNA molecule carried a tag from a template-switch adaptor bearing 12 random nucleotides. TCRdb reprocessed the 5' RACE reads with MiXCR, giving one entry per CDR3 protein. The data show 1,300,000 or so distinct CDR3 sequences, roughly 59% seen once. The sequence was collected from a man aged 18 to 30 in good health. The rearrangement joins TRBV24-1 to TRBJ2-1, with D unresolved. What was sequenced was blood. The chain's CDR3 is CATSDTFSYNEQFF. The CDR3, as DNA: TGTGCCACCAGTGATACCTTTTCCTACAATGAGCAGTTCTTC.